Listed below are T cell receptor beta chains from one sample, sequenced in a study of cytomegalovirus exposure and HLA in healthy donors. The assay was immunoSEQ multiplex PCR, and TCRdb's table has in-frame clones only and misses some. The sample includes some 110,000 clones, about 82% of them seen just once. Sequencing used PBMCs. These receptors were collected from a man between 18 and 29 years old in good health and CMV-seronegative. Each CDR3 is given with its conserved first and last residue. A D gene is named only where the DNA matches it firmly. Not all rows give a size; the values are once, few, many and, for expanded clones, a class.

v_gene	d_gene	abundance	j_gene	CDR3nt	CDR3aa
TRBV5-4	.	.	TRBJ2-1	TGTGCCAGCAGCTTGACAGGGTACAAAGAGCAGTTCTTC	CASSLTGYKEQFF
TRBV7-9	TRBD1	.	TRBJ1-1	TGTGCCAGCAGTTACTCCCTCGGACAGGGGGCTATTACTGGACCTACCGCTTTCTTT	CASSYSLGQGAITGPTAFF
TRBV19	.	.	TRBJ2-2	TGTGCCAGTAGTATCGGGCTAGCAGCCGGGGAGCTGTTTTTT	CASSIGLAAGELFF
TRBV6-1	.	.	TRBJ2-1	TGTGCCAGCAGTGAACTAGGGGGTGGCAATGAGCAGTTCTTC	CASSELGGGNEQFF
TRBV6-5	TRBD1	.	TRBJ1-4	TGTGCCAGCCGTGGGACAGGGGCTCTCAATGAAAAACTGTTTTTT	CASRGTGALNEKLFF
TRBV5-1	.	few	TRBJ1-2	TGCGCCAGCAGTTCCGGGACACCTAACTATGGCTACACCTTC	CASSSGTPNYGYTF
TRBV7-2	TRBD1	.	TRBJ1-4	TGTGCCAGCAGTTTTCGACAGGGGGGTAGTGAAAAACTGTTTTTT	CASSFRQGGSEKLFF
TRBV19	.	.	TRBJ1-5	TGTGCCAGTAGTGGGAGGGAGGTTGGCAATCAGCCCCAGCATTTT	CASSGREVGNQPQHF
TRBV6-5	TRBD2	.	TRBJ2-5	TGTGCCAGCAGTTACGGACTAGCGGGACCTTTGGAGACCCAGTACTTC	CASSYGLAGPLETQYF
TRBV12-5	TRBD2	.	TRBJ2-7	TGTGCTAGTGGACGGCCCCGGGGAGGGTACTACGAGCAGTACTTC	CASGRPRGGYYEQYF
TRBV14	.	.	TRBJ2-1	TGTGCCAGCAGCCAAATAGCGGTACACAATGAGCAGTTCTTC	CASSQIAVHNEQFF
TRBV7-9	.	.	TRBJ2-7	TGTGCCAGCAGCTCTCACAGGTCCTACGAGCAGTACTTC	CASSSHRSYEQYF
TRBV19	TRBD1	.	TRBJ1-4	TGTGCCAGTAGCCCGGACAGGGCGTCCGAAAAACTGTTTTTT	CASSPDRASEKLFF
TRBV20-1	.	.	TRBJ1-2	TGCAGTGCTAGGTGGCAGGAAGGCTACACCTTC	CSARWQEGYTF
TRBV4-2	TRBD1	.	TRBJ1-6	TGTGCCAGCAGCCAAGGCGGACAGGGAAATTCACCCCTCCACTTT	CASSQGGQGNSPLHF
TRBV19	TRBD1	once	TRBJ1-1	TGTGCCAGTAGTCCCCGGACAGGGGGAATGGTGGAGACTGAAGCTTTCTTT	CASSPRTGGMVETEAFF
TRBV6-5	.	.	TRBJ2-7	TGTGCCAGCAGTTACTCGTCAGGGGGGAACAAGCAGTACTTC	CASSYSSGGNKQYF
TRBV29-1	.	.	TRBJ2-1	TGCAGCGTTGTTAAATACAATGAGCAGTTCTTC	CSVVKYNEQFF
TRBV29-1	.	.	TRBJ1-5	TGCAGCGCCCTGCCGCCGGGGGAGGATAGCAATCAGCCCCAGCATTTT	CSALPPGEDSNQPQHF
TRBV6-6	TRBD2	.	TRBJ2-7	TGTGCCAGCAGTGACATTGGACTAGCGGGAATCGAGCAGTACTTC	CASSDIGLAGIEQYF
TRBV4-1	TRBD1	.	TRBJ1-1	TGCGCCAGCAGCCCCCAGACAGGGGCTTTTACTGAAGCTTTCTTT	CASSPQTGAFTEAFF
TRBV2	TRBD1	.	TRBJ1-4	TGTGCCAGCAGTTCCCGTGGGACAGGGCGATCTAATGAAAAACTGTTTTTT	CASSSRGTGRSNEKLFF
TRBV5-1	TRBD2	.	TRBJ2-5	TGCGCCAGCAGCTCTTGGACTAGCGGGAGCAGGTCAACCCAGTACTTC	CASSSWTSGSRSTQYF
TRBV27	TRBD1	.	TRBJ2-1	TGTGCCACCGTCCGGGACAGGGGCTACAATGAGCAGTTCTTC	CATVRDRGYNEQFF
TRBV6-5	TRBD1	once	TRBJ1-6	TGTGCCAGCAGTTACTCGACAGGGAGAGATAATTCACCCCTCCACTTT	CASSYSTGRDNSPLHF
TRBV12-5	.	.	TRBJ2-7	TGTGCTAGTGGTTTGCTCCCCTCCTACGAGCAGTACTTC	CASGLLPSYEQYF
TRBV7-8	.	.	TRBJ1-5	TGTGCCAGCAGCTTAGGAACAGCCTCTTATAGCAATCAGCCCCAGCATTTT	CASSLGTASYSNQPQHF
TRBV27	.	.	TRBJ2-7	TGTGCCAGCAGTTTGACTGTTTCCTACGAGCAGTACTTC	CASSLTVSYEQYF
TRBV12-5	.	once	TRBJ1-2	TGTGCTAGTGGTTTGGAGGGACTGCATTATGGCTACACCTTC	CASGLEGLHYGYTF
TRBV7-2	.	.	TRBJ2-7	TGTGCCAGCAGCTTAGGATACACCTACGAGCAGTACTTC	CASSLGYTYEQYF
TRBV5-1	TRBD1	few	TRBJ1-2	TGCGCCAGCAGCTCCGGGTGGACAGGGAGAGGCTACACCTTC	CASSSGWTGRGYTF
TRBV5-1	TRBD1	.	TRBJ2-4	TGCGCCAGCAGCGTGGGACCGTTGAAGGCAGGGGGAAATATAGTGGTCAAAAACATTCAGTACTTC	CASSVGPLKAGGNIVVKNIQYF
TRBV30	.	.	TRBJ1-4	TGTGCCTGGAGCCCCCTCGGGAGGGCTAATGAAAAACTGTTTTTT	CAWSPLGRANEKLFF
TRBV30	.	.	TRBJ2-3	TGTGCCTGGAGTGTACCGGCGGCGGCAGATACGCAGTATTTT	CAWSVPAAADTQYF
TRBV19	.	.	TRBJ1-5	TGTGCCAGTAGTATGAAGTCTGGGGCAGGATCGAGCAATCAGCCCCAGCATTTT	CASSMKSGAGSSNQPQHF
TRBV5-5	TRBD2	.	TRBJ2-7	TGTGCCAGCAGCTTGGCTCTAGCGGGAGGGCCGATGTCCTACGAGCAGTACTTC	CASSLALAGGPMSYEQYF
TRBV4-1	TRBD1	.	TRBJ1-2	TGCGCCAGCAGCCATGCCGGCAGGGGGCTCGATGGCTACACCTTC	CASSHAGRGLDGYTF
TRBV2	.	.	TRBJ1-5	TGTGCCAGCAGTACGATCGGGGATAGCAATCAGCCCCAGCATTTT	CASSTIGDSNQPQHF
TRBV30	.	.	TRBJ1-1	TGTGCCTGGAGTAGGGAGAGGAGCACTGAAGCTTTCTTT	CAWSRERSTEAFF
TRBV4-2	TRBD1	.	TRBJ2-7	TGTGCCAGCAGCCTCAAGAGACAGGGCTCCTACGAGCAGTACTTC	CASSLKRQGSYEQYF
TRBV6-5	TRBD1	.	TRBJ1-4	TGTGCCAGCAGTTACTCGACAGGGCCGGAAAAACTGTTTTTT	CASSYSTGPEKLFF
TRBV5-1	.	.	TRBJ2-2	TGCGCCAGCAGCTTGGAAGCGGGCGCCGGGGAGCTGTTTTTT	CASSLEAGAGELFF
TRBV5-1	TRBD1	.	TRBJ2-1	TGCGCCAGCAGCTCGGGACAGGGGGCGGGGGATGAGCAGTTCTTC	CASSSGQGAGDEQFF
TRBV5-1	.	.	TRBJ2-1	TGCGCCAGCAGCTTGGGCGGATCTTCCTACAATGAGCAGTTCTTC	CASSLGGSSYNEQFF
TRBV5-1	.	.	TRBJ1-1	TGCGCCAGCAGCTTGGGCGGGGTTGGGGCTTTCTTT	CASSLGGVGAFF
TRBV6-1	TRBD1	.	TRBJ2-1	TGTGCCAGCAGGGAGACAGGGGGCTTTTACAATGAGCAGTTCTTC	CASRETGGFYNEQFF
TRBV5-1	.	.	TRBJ1-1	TGCGCCAGCAGCCGAGTCACAGGGAGGGACACTGAAGCTTTCTTT	CASSRVTGRDTEAFF